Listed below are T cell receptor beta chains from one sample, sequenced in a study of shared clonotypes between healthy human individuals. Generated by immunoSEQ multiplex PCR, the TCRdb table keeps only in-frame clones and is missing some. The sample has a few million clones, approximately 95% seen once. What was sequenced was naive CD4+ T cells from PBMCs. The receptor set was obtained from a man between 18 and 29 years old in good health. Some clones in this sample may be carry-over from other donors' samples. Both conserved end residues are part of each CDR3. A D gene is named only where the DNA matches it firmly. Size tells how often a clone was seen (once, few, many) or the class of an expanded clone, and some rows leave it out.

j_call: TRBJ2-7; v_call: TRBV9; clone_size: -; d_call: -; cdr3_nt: TGTGCCAGCAGCGTAGAGTGGGGGGACGAATACGAGCAGTACTTC; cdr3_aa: CASSVEWGDEYEQYF
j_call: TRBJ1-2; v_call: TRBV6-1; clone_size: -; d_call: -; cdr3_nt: TGTGCCAGCAGTGATTCCCACTGGGGCTATGGCTACACCTTC; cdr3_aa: CASSDSHWGYGYTF
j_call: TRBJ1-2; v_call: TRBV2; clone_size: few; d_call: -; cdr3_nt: TGTGCCAGAACAGGATCTGGCTACACCTTC; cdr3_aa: CARTGSGYTF
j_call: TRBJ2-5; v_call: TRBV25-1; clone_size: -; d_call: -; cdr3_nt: TGTGCCAGCAGGAGTGAATTCGGGCGGGCTCCCCAAGAGACCCAGTACTTC; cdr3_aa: CASRSEFGRAPQETQYF
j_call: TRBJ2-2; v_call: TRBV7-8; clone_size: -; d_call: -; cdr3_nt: TGTGCCAGCAGCTTCCTGGGGGCGCTTATTAACACCGGGGAGCTGTTTTTT; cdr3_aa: CASSFLGALINTGELFF
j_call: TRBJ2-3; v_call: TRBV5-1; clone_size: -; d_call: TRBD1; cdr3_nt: TGCGCCAGCAGCTTGGAGGGACAGGGTATAGATACGCAGTATTTT; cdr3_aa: CASSLEGQGIDTQYF
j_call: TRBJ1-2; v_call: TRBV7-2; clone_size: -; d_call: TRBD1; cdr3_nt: TGTGCCAGCAGCTTCCCAGGGGGCAGCTATGGCTACACCTTC; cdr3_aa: CASSFPGGSYGYTF
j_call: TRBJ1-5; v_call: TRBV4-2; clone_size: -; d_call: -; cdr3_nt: TGTGCCAGCAGCCAAGATGTGACAATCAATCAGCCCCAGCATTTT; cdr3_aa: CASSQDVTINQPQHF
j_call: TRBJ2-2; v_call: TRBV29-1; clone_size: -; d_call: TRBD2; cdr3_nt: TGCAGCGTTGGGACTAGCGGGAACACCGGGGAGCTGTTTTTT; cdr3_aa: CSVGTSGNTGELFF
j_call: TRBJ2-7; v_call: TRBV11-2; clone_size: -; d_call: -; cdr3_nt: TGTGCCAGCAGCTTAGCAGAGAGCGAGCAGTACTTC; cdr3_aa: CASSLAESEQYF
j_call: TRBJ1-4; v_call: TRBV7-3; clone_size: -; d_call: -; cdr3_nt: TGTGCCAGCAGCTTACGGGGGAAGGGTGAAAAACTGTTTTTT; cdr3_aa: CASSLRGKGEKLFF
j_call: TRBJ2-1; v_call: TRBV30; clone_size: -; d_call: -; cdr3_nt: TGTGCCTGGCTTTCCCGGGAATGGAGCTCCTACAATGAGCAGTTCTTC; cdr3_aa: CAWLSREWSSYNEQFF
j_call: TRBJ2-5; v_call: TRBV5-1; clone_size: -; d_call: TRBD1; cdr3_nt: TGCGCCAGCAGCCCAAGACAGGGGTTGGGCCAAGAGACCCAGTACTTC; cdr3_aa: CASSPRQGLGQETQYF
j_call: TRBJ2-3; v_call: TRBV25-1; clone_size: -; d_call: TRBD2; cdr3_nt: TGTGCCAGCAGTGACCCGGGACTAGCGGGAGGAACAGATACGCAGTATTTT; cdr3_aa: CASSDPGLAGGTDTQYF
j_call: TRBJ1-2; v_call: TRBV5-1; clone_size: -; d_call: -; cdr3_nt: TGCGCCAGCAGACAGGGATATGGCTACACCTTC; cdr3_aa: CASRQGYGYTF
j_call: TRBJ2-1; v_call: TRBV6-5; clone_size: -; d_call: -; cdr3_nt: TGTGCCAGCAGTTACCGAGCCTACGACAATGAGCAGTTCTTC; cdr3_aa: CASSYRAYDNEQFF
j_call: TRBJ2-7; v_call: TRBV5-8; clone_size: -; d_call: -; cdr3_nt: TGTGCCAGCAGCTTGAGGGGGGTCTACGAGCAGTACTTC; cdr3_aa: CASSLRGVYEQYF
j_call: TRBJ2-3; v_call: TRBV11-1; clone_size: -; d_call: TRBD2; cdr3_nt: TGTGCCAGCACCCCGGGTGGCGGGGGGAGCACAGATACGCAGTATTTT; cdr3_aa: CASTPGGGGSTDTQYF
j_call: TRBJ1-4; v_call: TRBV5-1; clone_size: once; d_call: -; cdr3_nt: TGCGCCAGCAGCTCCAACACCGCAACTAATGAAAAACTGTTTTTT; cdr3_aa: CASSSNTATNEKLFF
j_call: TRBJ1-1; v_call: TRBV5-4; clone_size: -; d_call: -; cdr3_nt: TGTGCCAGCAGCTTGGTTTATAGCGGCGGAGGCCCTGAAGCTTTCTTT; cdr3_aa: CASSLVYSGGGPEAFF
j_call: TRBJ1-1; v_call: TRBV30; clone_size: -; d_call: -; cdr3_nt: TGTGCCTGGAGTGCCCCAACAGGGCCGGACACGAACACTGAAGCTTTCTTT; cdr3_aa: CAWSAPTGPDTNTEAFF
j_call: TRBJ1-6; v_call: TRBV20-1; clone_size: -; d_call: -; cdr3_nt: TGCAGTGCTGGTCTCGAAGCACCCCTCCACTTT; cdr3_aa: CSAGLEAPLHF
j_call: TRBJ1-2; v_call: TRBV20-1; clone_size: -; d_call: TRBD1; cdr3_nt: TGCAGTGCCGGGACAGGGGATGGCTACACCTTC; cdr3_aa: CSAGTGDGYTF
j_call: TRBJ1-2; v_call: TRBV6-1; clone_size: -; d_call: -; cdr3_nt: TGTGCCAGCAGTGTCCGGTCCTATGGCTACACCTTC; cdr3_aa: CASSVRSYGYTF
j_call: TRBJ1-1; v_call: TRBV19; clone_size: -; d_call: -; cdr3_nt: TGTGCCAGTAGTTTCGGTCTCGACACTGAAGCTTTCTTT; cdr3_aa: CASSFGLDTEAFF
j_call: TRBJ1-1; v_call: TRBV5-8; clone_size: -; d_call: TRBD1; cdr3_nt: TGTGCCAGCATCAGAAAGTTCGGGACAGCGAACACTGAAGCTTTCTTT; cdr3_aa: CASIRKFGTANTEAFF
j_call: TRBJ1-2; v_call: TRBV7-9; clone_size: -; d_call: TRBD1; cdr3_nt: TGTGCCAGCAGCCCACAGGGGGGCGGCGTCTATGGCTACACCTTC; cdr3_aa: CASSPQGGGVYGYTF
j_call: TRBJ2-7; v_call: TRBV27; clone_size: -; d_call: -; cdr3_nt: TGTGCCAGCAGTGACGGGTTGGGCGAGCAGTACTTC; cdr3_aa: CASSDGLGEQYF
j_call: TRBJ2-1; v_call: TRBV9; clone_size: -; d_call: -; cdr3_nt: TGTGCCAGCAGCGTACTGGGTAGCACCTACAATGAGCAGTTCTTC; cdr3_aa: CASSVLGSTYNEQFF
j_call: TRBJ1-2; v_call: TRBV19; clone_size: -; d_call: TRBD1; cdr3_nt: TGTGCCAGTAGGGCTGAGGGGGCCGGGTATGGCTACACCTTC; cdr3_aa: CASRAEGAGYGYTF
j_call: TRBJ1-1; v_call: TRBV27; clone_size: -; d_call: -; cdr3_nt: TGTGCCAGCAGTTTATTGGGCAGAGGGATCACTGAAGCTTTCTTT; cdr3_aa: CASSLLGRGITEAFF
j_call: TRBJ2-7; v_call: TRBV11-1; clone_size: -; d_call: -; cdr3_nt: TGTGCCAGCAGCTTAGATTTGGCCTACGAGCAGTACTTC; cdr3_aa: CASSLDLAYEQYF
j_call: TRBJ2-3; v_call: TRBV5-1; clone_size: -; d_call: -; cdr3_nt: TGCGCCAGCAGCTTGGCCTCGACGAGACCGGATACGCAGTATTTT; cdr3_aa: CASSLASTRPDTQYF
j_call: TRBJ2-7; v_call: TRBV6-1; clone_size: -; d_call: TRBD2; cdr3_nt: TGTGCCAGCAGTCTAGCGGTAGAGGCCGAGCAGTACTTC; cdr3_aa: CASSLAVEAEQYF
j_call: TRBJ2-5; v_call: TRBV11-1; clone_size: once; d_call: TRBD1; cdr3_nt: TGTGCCAGCCTAGACAGGGGAGCGCAAGAGACCCAGTACTTC; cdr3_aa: CASLDRGAQETQYF
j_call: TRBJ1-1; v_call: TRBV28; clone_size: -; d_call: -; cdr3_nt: TGTGCCAGCAGTTTTGACAGAGAGGGAACTGAAGCTTTCTTT; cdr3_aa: CASSFDREGTEAFF
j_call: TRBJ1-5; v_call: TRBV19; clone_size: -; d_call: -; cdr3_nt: TGTGCCAGTAGTCAGGAAGGGCCCCAGCATTTT; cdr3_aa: CASSQEGPQHF
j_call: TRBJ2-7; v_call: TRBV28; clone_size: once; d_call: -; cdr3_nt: TGTGCCAGCAGTACGCCCGGGTCCGCTTACGAGCAGTACTTC; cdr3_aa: CASSTPGSAYEQYF
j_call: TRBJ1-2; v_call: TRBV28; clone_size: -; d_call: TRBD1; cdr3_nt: TGTGCCAGCAGTTTACAGGGGGCTAGGAGCTACACCTTC; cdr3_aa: CASSLQGARSYTF
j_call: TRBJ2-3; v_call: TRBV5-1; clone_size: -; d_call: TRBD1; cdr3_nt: TGCGCCAGCAGCCCCGGCCAGGGGGCGCGTGTCACAGATACGCAGTATTTT; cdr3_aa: CASSPGQGARVTDTQYF
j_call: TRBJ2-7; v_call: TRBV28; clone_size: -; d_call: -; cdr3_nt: TGTGCCAGCGGTCTGGGAACCTACGAGCAGTACTTC; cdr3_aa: CASGLGTYEQYF
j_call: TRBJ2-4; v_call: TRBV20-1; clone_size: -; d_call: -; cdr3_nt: TGCAGTGCTAGTCCTAGTCACATTCAGTACTTC; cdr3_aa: CSASPSHIQYF
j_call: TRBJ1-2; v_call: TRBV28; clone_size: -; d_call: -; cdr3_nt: TGTGCCAGCAGCCTCGTCTCCTATGGCTACACCTTC; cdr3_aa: CASSLVSYGYTF
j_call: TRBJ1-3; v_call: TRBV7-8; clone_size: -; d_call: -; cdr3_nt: TGTGCCAGCAGCTCCCCTGACTCTGGAAACACCATATATTTT; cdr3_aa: CASSSPDSGNTIYF
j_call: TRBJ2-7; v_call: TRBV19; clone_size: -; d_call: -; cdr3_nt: TGTGCCAGTAGTATTCGGACGCCAGGCTACGAGCAGTACTTC; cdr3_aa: CASSIRTPGYEQYF
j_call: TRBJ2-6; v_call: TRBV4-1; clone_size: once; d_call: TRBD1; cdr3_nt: TGCGCCAGCAGCCAAGAATCTGGGACAGCTTTAGTCTCTGGGGCCAACGTCCTGACTTTC; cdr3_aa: CASSQESGTALVSGANVLTF
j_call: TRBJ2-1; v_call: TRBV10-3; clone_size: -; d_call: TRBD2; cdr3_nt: TGTGCCACAGGGAAGAGCGGGAGTTACAATGAGCAGTTCTTC; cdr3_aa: CATGKSGSYNEQFF
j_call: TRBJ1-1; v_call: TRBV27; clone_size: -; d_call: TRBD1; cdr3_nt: TGTGCCAGCAGTCCTATAACAGGGGGCGGAACTGAAGCTTTCTTT; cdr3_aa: CASSPITGGGTEAFF
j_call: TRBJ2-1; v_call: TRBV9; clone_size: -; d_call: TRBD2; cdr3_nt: TGTGCCAGCAGCCCTAGCGGAGCCTCCTACAATGAGCAGTTCTTC; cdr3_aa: CASSPSGASYNEQFF
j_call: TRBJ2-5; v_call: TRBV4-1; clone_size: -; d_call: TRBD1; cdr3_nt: TGCGCCAGCAGCCAAGGAAGGGACAGGGGTTTCAGTGGTACGTGGTCAGAGACCCAGTACTTC; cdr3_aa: CASSQGRDRGFSGTWSETQYF
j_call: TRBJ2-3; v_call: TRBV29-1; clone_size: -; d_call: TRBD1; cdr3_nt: TGCAGCGCAGGGACAGGGCTCACAGATACGCAGTATTTT; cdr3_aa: CSAGTGLTDTQYF
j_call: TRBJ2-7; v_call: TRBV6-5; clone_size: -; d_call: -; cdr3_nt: TGTGCCAGCGGCGACAGATACGAGCAGTACTTC; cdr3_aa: CASGDRYEQYF
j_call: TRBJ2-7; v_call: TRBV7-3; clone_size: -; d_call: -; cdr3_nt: TGTGCCAGCAGCTTGGCGGGAAAATACGAGCAGTACTTC; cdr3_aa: CASSLAGKYEQYF
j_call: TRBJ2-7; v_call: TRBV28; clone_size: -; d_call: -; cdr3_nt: TGTGCCAGCAGTTTACCAGGAAAGGAGCAGTACTTC; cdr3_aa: CASSLPGKEQYF